This TCR beta chain was recorded in a study of Ad26.COV2.S vaccination and SARS-CoV-2 variants. Across the study: The donor belonged to the COV1001 Ad26.COV2.S trial arm. The authors gave Ad26.COV2.S intramuscularly, either once or twice 56 days apart.

Study observations and caveats: While placebo recipients had lower spike-specific TCR breadth, vaccine recipients had more.

Trimming removed 0 bases from V and 4 bases from J, with 10 bases in between. This CDR3 contains 14 residues. Per germline, CDR1 LNHNV and CDR2 YYDKDF (reference sequence). Sample treatment: about 20 received Ad26.COV2.S at low or high dose, single or two shots; 5 received placebo; per-sample allocation not given. Each sample was drawn 63 days after the first injection (of vaccine or placebo). Ad26 vector vaccine expressed Wuhan-strain SARS-CoV-2 spike. Method: immunoSEQ multiplex PCR; TCRdb's copy keeps in-frame clones and lacks some. The sample has 510,000 or so clones; roughly 89% are singletons. A note on this clone: Its antigen is as yet unknown.

V gene TRBV15 combines with J gene TRBJ2-7, with D unclear. The source of this sequence is a person aged 18-60 years who received the Ad26.COV2.S COVID-19 vaccine or a placebo. The specimen comprised peripheral blood, sampled in a trial of Ad26.COV2.S vaccine versus placebo. The CDR3 DNA follows: TGTGCCACCAGCAGAGATAGGCAGCCATACGAGCAGTACTTC. This codes for CATSRDRQPYEQYF.